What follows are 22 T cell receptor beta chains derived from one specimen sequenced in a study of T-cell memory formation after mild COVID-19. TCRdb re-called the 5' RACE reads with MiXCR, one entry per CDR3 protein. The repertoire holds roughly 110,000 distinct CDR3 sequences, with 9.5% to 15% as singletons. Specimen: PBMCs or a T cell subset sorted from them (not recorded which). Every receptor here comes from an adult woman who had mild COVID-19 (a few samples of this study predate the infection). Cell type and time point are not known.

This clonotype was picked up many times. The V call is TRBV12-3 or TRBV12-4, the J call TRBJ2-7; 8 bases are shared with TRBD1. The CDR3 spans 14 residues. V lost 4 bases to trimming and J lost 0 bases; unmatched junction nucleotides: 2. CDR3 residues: CASSSTGGSYEQYF. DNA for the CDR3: TGTGCCAGCAGTTCAACAGGGGGCTCCTACGAGCAGTACTTC.

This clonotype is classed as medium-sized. In DNA, the CDR3 is TGTGCCAGCAGCTTGAGGGTGCAAGAAAAACTGTTTTTT. The encoded protein is CASSLRVQEKLFF. This chain connects TRBV7-6 to TRBJ1-4; D is ambiguous. This CDR3 is built from 13 residues. Looked up from germline, CDR1 is SGHVS and CDR2 is FNYEAQ. The V gene lost 3 bases and the J gene lost 8 bases, with 10 bases spanning the gap.

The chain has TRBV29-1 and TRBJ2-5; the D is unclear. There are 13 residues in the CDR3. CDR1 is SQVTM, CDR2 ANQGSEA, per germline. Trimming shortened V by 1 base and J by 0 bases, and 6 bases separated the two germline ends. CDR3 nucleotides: TGCAGCGTTGAAGGCGGATACCAAGAGACCCAGTACTTC. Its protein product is CSVEGGYQETQYF.

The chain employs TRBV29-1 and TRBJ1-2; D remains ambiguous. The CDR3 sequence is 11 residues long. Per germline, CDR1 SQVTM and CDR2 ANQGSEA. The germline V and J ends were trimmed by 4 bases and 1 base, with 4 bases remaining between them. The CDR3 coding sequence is TGCAGCGTTGGTAGTAACTATGGCTACACCTTC. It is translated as CSVGSNYGYTF.

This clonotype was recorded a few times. CDR3 sequence (DNA): TGTGCCAGCAGTTTATTTAGCGGGGTGTATGAGCAGTTCTTC. As protein: CASSLFSGVYEQFF. The chain couples TRBV27 to TRBJ2-1, with TRBD2 identical over 8 bases. Per germline, CDR1 MNHEY and CDR2 SMNVEV (reference sequence). With V trimmed by 1 base and J by 8 bases, 4 bases remained unmatched. The CDR3 length is 14 residues.

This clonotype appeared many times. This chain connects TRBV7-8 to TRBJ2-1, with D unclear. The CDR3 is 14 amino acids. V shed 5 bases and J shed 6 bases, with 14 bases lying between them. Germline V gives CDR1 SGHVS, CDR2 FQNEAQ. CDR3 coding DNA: TGTGCCAGCAGCCCTGCCGGGTCTGGCAATGAGCAGTTCTTC. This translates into CASSPAGSGNEQFF.

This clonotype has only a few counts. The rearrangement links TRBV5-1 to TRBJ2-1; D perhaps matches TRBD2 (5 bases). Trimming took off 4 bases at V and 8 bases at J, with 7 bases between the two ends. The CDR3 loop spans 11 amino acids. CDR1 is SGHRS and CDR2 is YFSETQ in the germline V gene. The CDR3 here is CASSRGYEQFF. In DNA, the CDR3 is TGCGCCAGCAGCCGGGGTTATGAGCAGTTCTTC. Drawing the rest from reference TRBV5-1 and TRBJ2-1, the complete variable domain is KAGVTQTPRYLIKTRGQQVTLSCSPISGHRSVSWYQQTPGQGLQFLFEYFSETQRNKGNFPGRFSGRQFSNSRSEMNVSTLELGDSALYLCASSRGYEQFFGPGTRLTVL.

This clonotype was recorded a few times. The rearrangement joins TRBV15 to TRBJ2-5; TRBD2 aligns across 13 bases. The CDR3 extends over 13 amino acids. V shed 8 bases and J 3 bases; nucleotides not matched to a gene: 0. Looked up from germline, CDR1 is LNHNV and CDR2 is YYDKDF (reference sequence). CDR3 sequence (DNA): TGTGCCACCGGACTAGCGGGAGAAGAGACCCAGTACTTC. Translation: CATGLAGEETQYF. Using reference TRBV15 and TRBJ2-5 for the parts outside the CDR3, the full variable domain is DAMVIQNPRYQVTQFGKPVTLSCSQTLNHNVMYWYQQKSSQAPKLLFHYYDKDFNNEADTPDNFQSRRPNTSFCFLDIRSPGLGDTAMYLCATGLAGEETQYFGPGTRLLVL.

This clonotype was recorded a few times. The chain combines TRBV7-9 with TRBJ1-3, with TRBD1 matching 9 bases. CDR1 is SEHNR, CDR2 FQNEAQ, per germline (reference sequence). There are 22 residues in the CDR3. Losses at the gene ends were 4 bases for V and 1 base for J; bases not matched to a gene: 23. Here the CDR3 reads CASSSPFPHRGREWRSGNTIYF. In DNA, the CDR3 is TGTGCCAGCAGCTCCCCGTTTCCGCACAGGGGGCGAGAGTGGAGATCTGGAAACACCATATATTTT.

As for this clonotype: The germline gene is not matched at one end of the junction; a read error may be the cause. CDR3 region: CDSSQETGDQPQHF. CDR3 nucleotides: TGCGACAGCAGCCAAGAAACAGGGGATCAGCCCCAGCATTTT. This chain links TRBV4-1 with TRBJ1-5, with 7 bases that match TRBD1. Germline V gives CDR1 MGHRA, CDR2 YSYEKL. This CDR3 has 14 residues.

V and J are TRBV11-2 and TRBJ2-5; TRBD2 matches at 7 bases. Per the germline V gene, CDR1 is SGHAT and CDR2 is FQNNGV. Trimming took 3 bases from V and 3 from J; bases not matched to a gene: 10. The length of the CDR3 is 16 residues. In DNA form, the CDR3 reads TGTGCCAGCAGCTTTGACAGCTGGGCGGGAGAAGAGACCCAGTACTTC. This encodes CASSFDSWAGEETQYF.

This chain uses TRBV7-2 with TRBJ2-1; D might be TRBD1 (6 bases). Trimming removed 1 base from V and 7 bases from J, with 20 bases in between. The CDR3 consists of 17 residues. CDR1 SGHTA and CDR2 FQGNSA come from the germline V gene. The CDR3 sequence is CASSLDRLGAGRNEQFF. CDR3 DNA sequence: TGTGCCAGCAGCTTAGACCGCTTGGGGGCGGGCCGTAATGAGCAGTTCTTC.

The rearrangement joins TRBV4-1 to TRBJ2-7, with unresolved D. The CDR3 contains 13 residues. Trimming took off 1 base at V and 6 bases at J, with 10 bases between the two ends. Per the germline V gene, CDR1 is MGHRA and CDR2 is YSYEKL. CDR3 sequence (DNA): TGCGCCAGCAGCCAAGTGCTAGTATCCGAGCAGTACTTC. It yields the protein CASSQVLVSEQYF.

CDR3 protein: CASSNQDRGQETQYF. In DNA, the CDR3 is TGTGCCAGCAGTAATCAGGACAGGGGCCAAGAGACCCAGTACTTC. The chain carries TRBV12-3 or TRBV12-4 and TRBJ2-5, with 9 nucleotides matching TRBD1. J was trimmed by 1 base and V by 5 bases; bases with no gene match: 5. This CDR3 has 15 residues.

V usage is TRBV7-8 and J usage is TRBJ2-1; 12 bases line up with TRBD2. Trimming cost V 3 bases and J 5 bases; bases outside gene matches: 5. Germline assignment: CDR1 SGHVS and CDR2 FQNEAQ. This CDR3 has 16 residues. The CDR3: CASSFPGLAGHNEQFF. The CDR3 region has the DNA TGTGCCAGCAGCTTCCCTGGACTAGCGGGACACAATGAGCAGTTCTTC.

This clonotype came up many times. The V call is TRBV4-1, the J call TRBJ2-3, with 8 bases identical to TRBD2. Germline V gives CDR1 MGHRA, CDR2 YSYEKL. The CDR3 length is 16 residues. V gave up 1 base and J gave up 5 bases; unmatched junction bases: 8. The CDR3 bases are TGCGCCAGCAGCCAAGTCGCGGCGGGGGGCCTAGATACGCAGTATTTT. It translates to CASSQVAAGGLDTQYF.

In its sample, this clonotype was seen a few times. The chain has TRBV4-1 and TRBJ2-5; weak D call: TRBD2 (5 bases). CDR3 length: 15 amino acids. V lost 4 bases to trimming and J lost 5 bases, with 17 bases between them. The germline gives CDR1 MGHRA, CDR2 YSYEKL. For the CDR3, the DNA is TGCGCCAGCAGCCTGATCGGGGTGGACGGTGAGACCCAGTACTTC. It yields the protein CASSLIGVDGETQYF.

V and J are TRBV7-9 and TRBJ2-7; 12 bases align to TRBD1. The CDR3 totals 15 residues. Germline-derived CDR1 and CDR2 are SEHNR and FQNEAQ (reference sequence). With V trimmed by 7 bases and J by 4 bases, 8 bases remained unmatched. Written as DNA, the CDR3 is TGTGCCAGCACCTCGGGACAGGGGGCGAAGTACGAGCAGTACTTC. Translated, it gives CASTSGQGAKYEQYF.

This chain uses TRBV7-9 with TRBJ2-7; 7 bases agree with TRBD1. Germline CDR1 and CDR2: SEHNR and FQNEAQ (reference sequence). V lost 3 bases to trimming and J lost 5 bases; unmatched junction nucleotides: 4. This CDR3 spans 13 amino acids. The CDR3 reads CASSLTGPNEQYF. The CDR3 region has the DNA TGTGCCAGCAGCTTGACAGGGCCCAACGAGCAGTACTTC. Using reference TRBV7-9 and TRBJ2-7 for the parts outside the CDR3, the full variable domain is DTGVSQNPRHKITKRGQNVTFRCDPISEHNRLYWYRQTLGQGPEFLTYFQNEAQLEKSRLLSDRFSAERPKGSFSTLEIQRTEQGDSAMYLCASSLTGPNEQYFGPGTRLTVT.

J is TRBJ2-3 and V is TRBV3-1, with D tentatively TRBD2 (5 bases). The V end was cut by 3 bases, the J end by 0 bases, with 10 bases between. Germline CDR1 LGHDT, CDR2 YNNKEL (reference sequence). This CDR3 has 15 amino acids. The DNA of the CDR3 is TGTGCCAGCAGCCAGGGCGACTATAGCACAGATACGCAGTATTTT. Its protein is CASSQGDYSTDTQYF.

CDR3 residues: CAWSVDPGSRQPQHF. In DNA form, the CDR3 reads TGTGCCTGGAGTGTAGACCCCGGCTCAAGACAGCCCCAGCATTTT. The genes are TRBV30 and TRBJ1-5, with unresolved D. CDR3 length: 15 amino acids. The germline gives CDR1 GTSNPN, CDR2 SVGIG (reference sequence). V was clipped by 0 bases and J by 7 bases, with 16 bases between them. The complete variable domain, with remaining parts taken from reference TRBV30 and TRBJ1-5, reads SQTIHQWPATLVQPVGSPLSLECTVEGTSNPNLYWYRQAAGRGLQLLFYSVGIGQISSEVPQNLSASRPQDRQFILSSKKLLLSDSGFYLCAWSVDPGSRQPQHFGDGTRLSIL.

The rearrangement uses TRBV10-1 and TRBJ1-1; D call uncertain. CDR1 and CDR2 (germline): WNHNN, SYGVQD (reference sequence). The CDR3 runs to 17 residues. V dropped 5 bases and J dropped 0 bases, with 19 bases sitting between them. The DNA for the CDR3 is TGCGCCAGCAGTCCCCCGGAGAGGGTCCCCCTGAACACTGAAGCTTTCTTT. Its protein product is CASSPPERVPLNTEAFF.